Shown below are 24 T cell receptor beta chains from a single sample sequenced in a study of blood T cell repertoires in COVID-19. Produced via immunoSEQ multiplex PCR; TCRdb's table is partial and in-frame only. The sample yields tens of thousands of clones, over 80% seen once. Sample: peripheral blood. The receptors shown here come from a human donor with active COVID-19. The donor label of this sample is uncertain.

CDR3: CASSLGQGGSPLHF. The CDR3 bases are TGTGCCAGCAGCTTAGGACAGGGTGGTTCACCCCTCCACTTT. The rearrangement joins TRBV13 to TRBJ1-6; a possible D gene is TRBD1 (6 bases). CDR1 and CDR2 from the germline V gene are PRHDT and FYEKMQ (reference sequence). With 0 bases removed from V and 9 bases from J, the gap between germline ends came to 9 bases. This CDR3 has 14 residues. The full variable domain, with the rest looked up from reference TRBV13 and TRBJ1-6, is AAGVIQSPRHLIKEKRETATLKCYPIPRHDTVYWYQQGPGQDPQFLISFYEKMQSDKGSIPDRFSAQQFSDYHSELNMSSLELGDSALYFCASSLGQGGSPLHFGNGTRLTVT.

V is TRBV29-1 and J is TRBJ1-1; possibly TRBD1 for D (6 bases). V was pared by 6 bases and J by 1 base, with 9 bases between. CDR3 length: 12 amino acids. Per germline, CDR1 SQVTM and CDR2 ANQGSEA. The CDR3 is CSVMTGNTEAFF. The CDR3 DNA follows: TGCAGCGTCATGACAGGGAACACTGAAGCTTTCTTT.

V and J are TRBV5-1 and TRBJ2-5; 7 bases are shared with TRBD1. V lost 2 bases and J lost 4; bases outside the gene matches: 5. Germline V gives CDR1 SGHRS, CDR2 YFSETQ. The CDR3 is 14 residues long. CDR3 sequence (DNA): TGCGCCAGCAGCTTACAGGGGCTCGGAGAGACCCAGTACTTC. This codes for CASSLQGLGETQYF.

V is TRBV7-8 and J is TRBJ1-1; D remains unclear. The V gene's germline CDR1 is SGHVS and CDR2 FQNEAQ. V was clipped by 2 bases and J by 0 bases, with 13 bases between them. There are 16 residues in the CDR3. DNA of the CDR3: TGTGCCAGCAGCTTACAGGCCCGCGTGTTGAACACTGAAGCTTTCTTT. Its protein is CASSLQARVLNTEAFF. Combining the CDR3 with reference TRBV7-8 and TRBJ1-1 gives the whole variable domain GAGVSQSPRYKVAKRGQDVALRCDPISGHVSLFWYQQALGQGPEFLTYFQNEAQLDKSGLPSDRFFAERPEGSVSTLKIQRTQQEDSAVYLCASSLQARVLNTEAFFGQGTRLTVV.

This sequence joins TRBV28 and TRBJ1-1, with D possibly matching TRBD1 (5 bases). Trimming shortened V by 7 bases and J by 3 bases, and 15 bases separated the two germline ends. This CDR3 has 14 residues. The germline V gene has CDR1 MDHEN and CDR2 SYDVKM. CDR3 nucleotides: TGTGCCAGCACCCTCCCGGGGGGATACACTGAAGCTTTCTTT. Its translation: CASTLPGGYTEAFF.

V and J are TRBV9 and TRBJ2-2; TRBD1 is a possible D gene (6 bases). Trimming took off 0 bases at V and 7 bases at J, with 7 bases between the two ends. There are 13 residues in the CDR3. CDR1 and CDR2 from the germline V gene are SGDLS and YYNGEE. The CDR3 sequence: CASSVVGGGELFF. The CDR3 region has the DNA TGTGCCAGCAGCGTAGTAGGGGGCGGGGAGCTGTTTTTT.

This sequence joins TRBV25-1 and TRBJ2-1; D is unclear. CDR3 length: 13 amino acids. In germline, CDR1 is MGHDK, CDR2 SYGVNS. Trimming took off 0 bases at V and 7 bases at J, with 7 bases between the two ends. CDR3: CASSEYGFNEQFF. The CDR3 DNA reads TGTGCCAGCAGTGAATACGGGTTTAATGAGCAGTTCTTC.

J is TRBJ1-4 and V is TRBV5-1; 11 bases agree with TRBD1. CDR3 length: 18 residues. Germline CDR1 reads SGHRS; CDR2 reads YFSETQ. With V trimmed by 4 bases and J by 8 bases, 16 bases remained unmatched. The CDR3, as DNA: TGCGCCAGCAGCCTAAACTTTGGTGTCGGGACAGGGGGAGAAAAACTGTTTTTT. As protein: CASSLNFGVGTGGEKLFF.

The V and J genes are TRBV7-9 and TRBJ2-7; TRBD2 matches 15 bases. From germline, CDR1 is SEHNR and CDR2 FQNEAQ (reference sequence). CDR3 length equals 19 residues. V shed 2 bases, J shed 2 bases, and the junction held 10 bases outside the gene matches. CDR3 amino acids: CASSLSPGLAGGPTYEQYF. The CDR3 nucleotides read TGTGCCAGCAGCTTATCCCCGGGACTAGCGGGGGGACCCACCTACGAGCAGTACTTC.

This clone was detected a few times. Written as DNA, the CDR3 is TGTGCCAGCAGCTTACCTGGGCTAGAGACCCAGTACTTC. Translation gives CASSLPGLETQYF. The chain joins TRBV7-2 to TRBJ2-5, with D uncertain. CDR1 is SGHTA, CDR2 FQGNSA, per germline. This CDR3 is 13 amino acids long. Trimming cost V 2 bases and J 4 bases, with 8 bases left between them.

The rearrangement uses TRBV18 and TRBJ2-3, with D possibly TRBD1 on 6 matching bases. This CDR3 comprises 14 residues. Germline V CDR1 and CDR2: KGHSH, LQKENI. Trimming stripped 1 base from V and 3 bases from J, with 8 bases between. The CDR3 loop reads CASSPRTATDTQYF. The CDR3 DNA reads TGTGCCAGCTCACCACGGACAGCGACAGATACGCAGTATTTT.

The J gene is TRBJ1-5, the V gene TRBV28; a weak D match, TRBD1 (5 bases). Germline lookup yields CDR1 MDHEN and CDR2 SYDVKM. Trimming removed 7 bases from V and 4 bases from J, with 17 bases in between. CDR3 length: 15 amino acids. The CDR3 is CASTQPRTLNQPQHF. The DNA for the CDR3 is TGTGCCAGCACCCAACCACGGACATTAAATCAGCCCCAGCATTTT. Based on the CDR3 plus reference TRBV28 and TRBJ1-5, the full variable domain is DVKVTQSSRYLVKRTGEKVFLECVQDMDHENMFWYRQDPGLGLRLIYFSYDVKMKEKGDIPEGYSVSREKKERFSLILESASTNQTSMYLCASTQPRTLNQPQHFGDGTRLSIL.

This clone was seen only once. The chain has TRBV7-2 and TRBJ1-5; 7 bases agree with TRBD1. In germline, CDR1 is SGHTA, CDR2 FQGNSA. The V segment lost 6 bases and the J segment 3 bases; nucleotides outside the gene matches: 8. The CDR3 extends over 15 amino acids. CDR3 DNA sequence: TGTGCCAGCAGTTTTGACAGGGACCTCAATCAGCCCCAGCATTTT. Translation gives CASSFDRDLNQPQHF. The full variable domain, with the rest looked up from reference TRBV7-2 and TRBJ1-5, is GAGVSQSPSNKVTEKGKDVELRCDPISGHTALYWYRQSLGQGLEFLIYFQGNSAPDKSGLPSDRFSAERTGGSVSTLTIQRTQQEDSAVYLCASSFDRDLNQPQHFGDGTRLSIL.

The J gene is TRBJ2-3, the V gene TRBV11-3; 9 bases align to TRBD2. V was clipped by 3 bases and J by 4 bases; unmatched bases: 5. CDR3 length equals 15 residues. Germline V gene data show CDR1 as SGHNT and CDR2 as YENEEA. CDR3 coding DNA: TGTGCCAGCAGCTTTATAGCGGGGGTCGCAGATACGCAGTATTTT. It yields the protein CASSFIAGVADTQYF.

The J gene is TRBJ2-1, the V gene TRBV7-3; 7 positions match TRBD1. In germline, CDR1 is SGHTA, CDR2 FQGTGA. The CDR3 sequence is 13 residues long. V lost 2 bases to trimming and J lost 9 bases; unmatched junction nucleotides: 4. CDR3: CASSLQGVGEQFF. The DNA for the CDR3 is TGTGCCAGCAGCTTACAGGGGGTCGGTGAGCAGTTCTTC.

The chain uses TRBV28 and TRBJ2-5; 13 bases match TRBD2. The V segment lost 6 bases and the J segment 6 bases; nucleotides outside the gene matches: 19. The germline gives CDR1 MDHEN, CDR2 SYDVKM. The CDR3 extends over 19 amino acids. The CDR3 reads CASRLGGLAGRPTSKTQYF. CDR3 sequence (DNA): TGTGCCAGCAGACTCGGGGGACTAGCGGGACGGCCAACAAGTAAGACCCAGTACTTC.

Only one count was recorded for this clone. The chain carries TRBV7-3 and TRBJ2-7; maybe TRBD1 (6 bases). The CDR3 is made up of 16 amino acids. V was pared by 1 base and J by 3 bases, with 16 bases between. Germline-derived CDR1 and CDR2 are SGHTA and FQGTGA. The CDR3 here is CASSLKGRDTIYEQYF. DNA of the CDR3: TGTGCCAGCAGCTTAAAGGGTCGGGACACCATCTACGAGCAGTACTTC.

The rearrangement uses TRBV7-9 and TRBJ1-5, with a tentative D call TRBD1 (5 bases). V lost 6 bases and J 4 bases, leaving 7 bases between the germline ends. Germline CDR1 is SEHNR and CDR2 is FQNEAQ (reference sequence). CDR3 size: 12 residues. CDR3 coding DNA: TGTGCCAGCAGTCGACAGAATCAGCCCCAGCATTTT. As protein: CASSRQNQPQHF.

DNA of the CDR3: TGTGCCAGCAGCTTAGCGCTGACAGGGGGCTCACCCCTCCACTTT. Residues: CASSLALTGGSPLHF. V gene TRBV7-9 combines with J gene TRBJ1-6; 10 nucleotides match TRBD1. V trimming: 0 bases; J trimming: 10 bases; junction bases outside the gene matches: 3. CDR1 is SEHNR and CDR2 is FQNEAQ in the germline V gene (reference sequence). The CDR3 loop spans 15 amino acids.

The chain carries TRBV5-1 and TRBJ1-1; the D is unclear. Per germline, CDR1 SGHRS and CDR2 YFSETQ. This CDR3 has 13 residues. The V and J ends lost 6 bases and 1 base respectively, with 10 bases between them. This CDR3 reads CASTEGRNTEAFF. CDR3 nucleotide sequence: TGCGCCAGCACGGAGGGTCGGAACACTGAAGCTTTCTTT.

This chain uses TRBV19 with TRBJ1-3; no definite D call. This CDR3 comprises 17 residues. The germline CDR1 and CDR2 sequences are LNHDA and SQIVND (reference sequence). The V end lost 6 bases, the J end lost 3 bases, and 21 bases lay between the germline ends. The CDR3 reads CASSVSSIALLGNTIYF. The DNA for the CDR3 is TGTGCCAGTAGCGTGTCCAGCATAGCCCTTCTTGGAAACACCATATATTTT.

The chain joins TRBV19 to TRBJ1-3, with D possibly TRBD1 on 6 matching bases. Germline values: CDR1 LNHDA, CDR2 SQIVND (reference sequence). This CDR3 comprises 14 residues. V was trimmed by 3 bases and J by 4 bases, leaving 10 bases between them. The CDR3 DNA reads TGTGCCAGTAGTATTGGACAGTCCGGAAACACCATATATTTT. Its translation is CASSIGQSGNTIYF. Full variable domain (outside the CDR3, taken from reference TRBV19 and TRBJ1-3): DGGITQSPKYLFRKEGQNVTLSCEQNLNHDAMYWYRQDPGQGLRLIYYSQIVNDFQKGDIAEGYSVSREKKESFPLTVTSAQKNPTAFYLCASSIGQSGNTIYFGEGSWLTVV.

The genes are TRBV6-2 or TRBV6-3 and TRBJ2-7; 8 nucleotides match TRBD2. The V gene's germline CDR1 is MNHEY and CDR2 SVGEGT. The length of the CDR3 is 14 residues. V gave up 6 bases and J gave up 2 bases; unmatched junction bases: 6. CDR3: CASSRAGAPYEQYF. The CDR3 region has the DNA TGTGCCAGCAGCCGAGCGGGAGCACCCTACGAGCAGTACTTC.

This clone occurred a few times. The V and J genes are TRBV14 and TRBJ2-1; unclear D gene. Trimming removed 4 bases at V and 1 base at J, with 17 bases between. The length of the CDR3 is 17 residues. Germline values: CDR1 SGHDN, CDR2 FVKESK. The CDR3 nucleotides read TGTGCCAGCAGCCCCAGGATCGGTTCCGCTTCCTACAATGAGCAGTTCTTC. It codes for CASSPRIGSASYNEQFF. Full variable domain (rest looked up from reference TRBV14 and TRBJ2-1): EAGVTQFPSHSVIEKGQTVTLRCDPISGHDNLYWYRRVMGKEIKFLLHFVKESKQDESGMPNNRFLAERTGGTYSTLKVQPAELEDSGVYFCASSPRIGSASYNEQFFGPGTRLTVL.